This T cell receptor (beta chain) emerged from a study of blood T cell repertoires in COVID-19 (dated by TCRdb to 2018 to 2020). About the full investigation: Collaborator samples came from the United States, Italy and Spain and covered acute and convalescent phases of COVID-19. The material from the prospective study consisted of cDNA or gDNA derived from T cells, B-cell-depleted T cells, or PBMCs. Deeply sampled blood TCRbeta repertoires from subjects exposed to, actively infected with, or recovered from COVID-19 were included in the dataset. The repertoires were made available in a free public database intended to serve as a resource for research on the immune response to SARS-CoV-2. The samples were drawn from two sources: the first 160 participants of the ongoing ImmuneRACE study, and fewer than 1,500 subjects contributed by 6 global collaborators. A de-identified subject ID, COVID-19 status, age in years and sex were almost always included in the sample metadata. HLA class I and class II types, where available, came from metadata supplied by the sample provider rather than from assay-based typing.

The immunoSEQ Assay, a bias-controlled multiplex PCR, was used to amplify TCRbeta CDR3 regions from genomic DNA. Processing in the source paper ran as follows. Within the assay, amplification of reference gene primers was used to estimate how many nucleated cells each sample contained. Sequence reads were collapsed and filtered to measure the absolute abundance of every unique TCRbeta CDR3 rearrangement. Productive Simpson clonality was computed per sample as the square root of Simpson's diversity index over productive rearrangements. As stored in TCRdb, this immuneACCESS dataset retains in-frame rearrangements with V and J assigned. A fraction of the clones does not appear; measured against another copy, unresolved V genes explain less than half of the discrepancy, and the remainder lacks a known reason. That table gives V, J and clone size, and the DNA gave D and trimming. The sample table records about 100,000 clones; roughly 90% of these occur just once. In total, the top ten clones hold approximately 7.3% of the sample.

Each collaborating institution followed its own protocols to collect whole blood in K2EDTA tubes. For TCRbeta analysis, collaborators shipped samples as frozen whole blood, isolated PBMCs, or DNA extracted from either of those sample types. On this clone: Its antigen is not yet known. Base qualities were left out, and no much larger clone turns up one base away.

The full study reports these points: How much clinical and demographic metadata was included differed by source and by participant, and the metadata was provided uncurated.

V is reduced by 6 bases and J by 4 bases, leaving a spacing of 18 bases between them. The CDR3 starts with the cysteine, ends with the phenylalanine, and has 15 residues. Only CDR3 DNA is held: 45 bases, read in frame from base 1. Via the germline V gene (reference sequence), CDR1 is LNHDA and CDR2 SQIVND. The receptor was isolated from a man aged 25-45 years in a cohort sampled during active COVID-19. This chain is built from TRBV19 and TRBJ1-1, with a tentative D gene TRBD1 over 6 matching bases. Source material: peripheral blood. The CDR3 loop reads CASSRRQAPATEAFF. The nucleotides read TGTGCCAGTAGCCGAAGACAGGCCCCGGCCACTGAAGCTTTCTTT.